This is a list of T cell receptor beta chains from one sample in a study of siplizumab effects on memory and regulatory T cells. The protocol was immunoSEQ multiplex PCR, while the TCRdb copy is restricted to in-frame clones and leaves out a portion. Here the sample spans roughly 5,000 clones, around half being singletons. These TCRs' antigens remain unknown. Sequences were obtained from CFSE-low (dividing) CD8+ T cells sorted from an allogeneic mixed lymphocyte reaction. The receptors stem from a human donor in good health; the cells came from an allogeneic mixed lymphocyte reaction. Some clones in this sample may be carry-over from other donors' samples. Both conserved end residues are part of each CDR3. A D gene is named only where the DNA matches it firmly. Where a row states a size, it is once, few, many or the class of an expanded clone; other rows omit it.

V gene	D gene	J gene	clone size	CDR3 protein	CDR3 DNA
TRBV7-9	TRBD1	TRBJ2-3	-	CASSLGLGTGDRTDTQYF	TGTGCCAGCAGCTTGGGTTTGGGGACAGGGGATCGCACAGATACGCAGTATTTT
TRBV7-3	TRBD1	TRBJ2-3	-	CASSSGQGWDTQYF	TGTGCCAGCAGCTCGGGACAGGGGTGGGATACGCAGTATTTT
TRBV9	TRBD2	TRBJ2-7	once	CASSPTSGPYEQYF	TGTGCCAGCAGCCCCACTAGCGGTCCCTACGAGCAGTACTTC
TRBV29-1	-	TRBJ1-2	-	CSVFPETDNYGYTF	TGCAGCGTTTTTCCGGAGACAGATAACTATGGCTACACCTTC
TRBV7-6	-	TRBJ2-3	-	CASSQGLLNPTDTQYF	TGTGCCAGCAGCCAGGGACTCCTCAACCCCACAGATACGCAGTATTTT
TRBV5-5	TRBD2	TRBJ2-5	-	CASSREGGLETQYF	TGTGCCAGCAGCAGGGAGGGAGGACTGGAGACCCAGTACTTC
TRBV11-2	-	TRBJ1-1	-	CASSFETGSAEAFF	TGTGCCAGCAGCTTCGAGACAGGTAGCGCTGAAGCTTTCTTT
TRBV27	-	TRBJ2-7	-	CASSTLGGYEQYF	TGTGCCAGCAGTACTTTAGGGGGCTACGAGCAGTACTTC
TRBV7-9	-	TRBJ2-1	-	CANRGLLENEQFF	TGTGCCAACCGTGGACTCTTGGAGAATGAGCAGTTCTTC
TRBV2	TRBD2	TRBJ2-1	-	CAKGLADYNEQFF	TGTGCCAAGGGACTAGCGGACTACAATGAGCAGTTCTTC
TRBV29-1	-	TRBJ2-1	-	CSALADNYNEQFF	TGCAGCGCACTAGCTGACAACTACAATGAGCAGTTCTTC
TRBV19	-	TRBJ2-1	-	CASRKGGEYNIYNEQFF	TGTGCCAGTAGGAAAGGAGGGGAATACAATATATACAATGAGCAGTTCTTC
TRBV15	-	TRBJ1-4	-	CATSAARSGEKLFF	TGTGCCACCAGCGCCGCCCGGAGCGGTGAAAAACTGTTTTTT
TRBV21-1	-	TRBJ2-3	few	CASSKSRAGTSTDTQYF	TGTGCCAGCAGCAAAAGCCGAGCGGGCACTAGCACAGATACGCAGTATTTT
TRBV6-4	-	TRBJ2-2	-	CASTRLVGTTINRGAVF	TGTGCCAGCACGCGTCTCGTCGGTACTACAATAAACCGGGGAGCTGTTTTT
TRBV19	TRBD2	TRBJ2-7	-	CASSPLAGELYEQYF	TGTGCCAGTAGTCCGTTAGCGGGAGAGCTCTACGAGCAGTACTTC
TRBV28	-	TRBJ1-2	-	CASRRKTYGYTF	TGTGCCAGCAGACGAAAGACCTATGGCTACACCTTC
TRBV6-5	-	TRBJ2-3	few	CASSYSSGERANTQYF	TGTGCCAGCAGTTACTCCTCTGGGGAGCGGGCTAACACGCAGTATTTT
TRBV19	-	TRBJ2-1	few	CASSIGYNEQFF	TGTGCCAGTAGTATTGGCTACAATGAGCAGTTCTTC
TRBV2	-	TRBJ2-1	medium-sized	CASSVFEQFF	TGTGCCAGCAGTGTATTTGAGCAGTTCTTC
TRBV9	-	TRBJ1-3	few	CASSIQEGAGNTIYF	TGTGCCAGCAGCATCCAGGAGGGGGCTGGAAACACCATATATTTT
TRBV27	TRBD2	TRBJ2-3	-	CASSLLAGGGPLTQYF	TGTGCCAGCAGTTTATTAGCGGGAGGGGGGCCTCTTACGCAGTATTTT
TRBV29-1	-	TRBJ2-1	-	CSVLTANYNEQFF	TGCAGCGTCTTGACAGCAAACTACAATGAGCAGTTCTTC
TRBV6-5	-	TRBJ2-3	-	CASSYYESTDTQYF	TGTGCCAGCAGTTACTACGAAAGCACAGATACGCAGTATTTT
TRBV9	-	TRBJ2-7	few	CASSVGETQLYEQYF	TGTGCCAGCAGCGTAGGGGAGACCCAACTTTACGAGCAGTACTTC
TRBV27	-	TRBJ2-1	-	CASRWSSYNEQFF	TGTGCCAGCAGGTGGTCCTCCTACAATGAGCAGTTCTTC
TRBV4-1	-	TRBJ2-7	-	CASSQEAPSSYEQYF	TGCGCCAGCAGCCAAGAAGCCCCCAGCTCCTACGAGCAGTACTTC
TRBV5-3	TRBD2	TRBJ2-1	-	CARSFWPGGGSSYNEQFF	TGTGCCAGAAGCTTCTGGCCCGGTGGCGGGAGCTCCTACAATGAGCAGTTCTTC
TRBV7-6	TRBD2	TRBJ2-2	few	CATGLAGPPGPGELFF	TGTGCCACCGGACTAGCGGGCCCGCCGGGGCCCGGGGAGCTGTTTTTT
TRBV2	TRBD1	TRBJ2-7	once	CASKGQGSDEQYF	TGTGCCAGCAAGGGACAGGGGAGCGACGAGCAGTACTTC